A selection of T cell receptor beta chains follows, all from one sample in a study of blood T cells in healthy people across ages. TCRdb independently ran MiXCR on the 5' RACE reads; one entry per CDR3 protein. Of around 800,000 distinct CDR3 sequences listed, under 80% were seen once; the top ten hold around a quarter. Sequencing used blood. The receptors shown here come from a man between 25 and 39 years old in good health. Each CDR3 is given with its conserved first and last residue. The D gene is left open where the match is weak. Rows may omit the clone size; those that give it use once, few, many or a size class.

cdr3_aa	cdr3_nt	clone_size	d_call	cdr3_length	v_call	j_call
CSARVGLVNEQFF	TGCAGTGCCCGGGTGGGGCTTGTAAATGAGCAGTTCTTC	-	-	13	TRBV20-1	TRBJ2-1
CASNERGGLNIQYF	TGTGCCAGCAACGAACGGGGGGGCCTAAACATTCAGTACTTC	-	TRBD2	14	TRBV12-3/TRBV12-4	TRBJ2-4
CASRQGGWETYEQYF	TGTGCCAGCAGACAGGGCGGTTGGGAAACCTACGAGCAGTACTTC	-	-	15	TRBV27	TRBJ2-7
CASSVATGTSGPEQFF	TGCGCCAGCAGCGTAGCAACCGGGACTAGCGGTCCCGAGCAGTTCTTC	-	TRBD2	16	TRBV9	TRBJ2-1
CASSGKGDYGYTF	TGCGCCAGCAGCGGGAAGGGAGATTATGGCTACACCTTC	few	-	13	TRBV5-1	TRBJ1-2
CASSLALERGATDTQYF	TGCGCCAGCAGCTTGGCCCTGGAGCGGGGGGCCACAGATACGCAGTATTTT	-	TRBD2	17	TRBV5-1	TRBJ2-3
CASSYNTGYEQYF	TGCGCCAGCAGCTATAATACGGGGTACGAGCAGTACTTC	-	-	13	TRBV5-1	TRBJ2-7
CASSPRTGRVTGELFF	TGTGCCAGCAGTCCGCGGACAGGGAGAGTCACCGGGGAGCTGTTTTTT	once	TRBD1	16	TRBV27	TRBJ2-2
CSAPTDSNYGCTF	TGCAGTGCTCCCACAGATTCCAACTATGGCTGCACCTTC	-	-	13	TRBV20-1	TRBJ1-2
CASSQGGENEQYF	TGTGCCAGCAGCCAGGGGGGTGAAAACGAGCAGTACTTC	-	-	13	TRBV9	TRBJ2-7
CASSYSRMTEETQYF	TGTGCCAGCAGTTACTCGCGTATGACTGAAGAGACCCAGTACTTC	-	-	15	TRBV6-2/TRBV6-3	TRBJ2-5
CASSSWDRESIWQFF	TGTGCCAGCAGCTCCTGGGACAGGGAGAGTATTTGGCAGTTCTTC	few	TRBD1	15	TRBV7-2	TRBJ2-1
CASSPRLAGGRNEQFF	TGTGCCAGCAGCCCGCGACTAGCGGGGGGTCGCAATGAGCAGTTCTTC	-	TRBD2	16	TRBV11-3	TRBJ2-1
CASSLLAAQIQETQYF	TGCGCCAGCAGCTTGTTGGCGGCCCAAATCCAAGAGACCCAGTACTTC	-	-	16	TRBV5-1	TRBJ2-5
CSAFSGGAAQETQYF	TGCAGTGCCTTTAGCGGGGGGGCCGCGCAAGAGACCCAGTACTTC	-	TRBD2	15	TRBV20-1	TRBJ2-5
CASSLEGAGWNNEQFF	TGTGCCAGCAGCTTGGAGGGCGCAGGTTGGAACAATGAGCAGTTCTTC	-	-	16	TRBV7-8	TRBJ2-1
CASSPRDTNNSPLHF	TGTGCCAGCAGCCCCCGGGACACGAATAATTCACCCCTCCACTTT	-	-	15	TRBV7-2	TRBJ1-6
CASSLAAGGEYEQYF	TGTGCCAGCAGCTTAGCTGCAGGGGGCGAGTACGAGCAGTACTTC	many	TRBD1	15	TRBV7-8	TRBJ2-7
CSGTESGANEKLFF	TGCAGCGGAACAGAGTCGGGGGCCAATGAAAAACTGTTTTTT	-	-	14	TRBV29-1	TRBJ1-4
CASSLVHTITSTDTQYF	TGTGCCAGCAGCTTGGTTCACACTATTACTTCCACAGATACGCAGTATTTT	-	-	17	TRBV5-6	TRBJ2-3
CASSPSGTTNYGYTF	TGTGCCAGCAGCCCCTCCGGGACAACTAACTATGGCTACACCTTC	-	-	15	TRBV28	TRBJ1-2
CASSLAAESGQPQHF	TGTGCCAGCAGCTTAGCGGCAGAATCGGGTCAGCCCCAGCATTTT	-	-	15	TRBV7-6	TRBJ1-5
CSAGTDLAKNIQYF	TGCAGTGCTGGGACTGATCTAGCCAAAAACATTCAGTACTTC	few	-	14	TRBV20-1	TRBJ2-4
CASSRTSGQSYNEQFF	TGTGCCAGCAGTCGGACTAGCGGGCAGTCCTACAATGAGCAGTTCTTC	-	TRBD2	16	TRBV5-4	TRBJ2-1
CAISDPGTGSYNEQFF	TGTGCCATCAGTGACCCCGGGACAGGTTCCTACAATGAGCAGTTCTTC	once	TRBD1	16	TRBV10-3	TRBJ2-1
CASLAGTGGNYEQYF	TGTGCCAGCCTAGCCGGGACAGGGGGGAACTACGAGCAGTACTTC	once	TRBD1	15	TRBV6-1	TRBJ2-7
CSVYPGQGPNYGYTF	TGCAGCGTTTATCCGGGACAGGGGCCCAACTATGGCTACACCTTC	-	TRBD1	15	TRBV29-1	TRBJ1-2
CASTQLDRDRNEQFF	TGTGCCAGCACTCAACTGGACAGGGATAGAAATGAGCAGTTCTTC	-	TRBD1	15	TRBV28	TRBJ2-1
CATSITGPTDTQYF	TGTGCCACCAGTATCACGGGACCAACAGATACGCAGTATTTT	-	-	14	TRBV24-1	TRBJ2-3
CASSYVGTGGEQYF	TGTGCCAGCAGTTACGTAGGGACCGGAGGCGAGCAGTACTTC	-	-	14	TRBV6-6	TRBJ2-7
CASSLMGGRGANVLTF	TGTGCCAGCAGTTTAATGGGGGGGCGGGGGGCCAACGTCCTGACTTTC	-	-	16	TRBV12-3/TRBV12-4	TRBJ2-6
CASSIEAGNEQFF	TGTGCCAGCAGTATAGAGGCGGGCAATGAGCAGTTCTTC	once	-	13	TRBV2	TRBJ2-1
CASSLLDRVYGYTF	TGTGCCAGCAGCCTACTGGACAGAGTCTATGGCTACACCTTC	-	-	14	TRBV5-6	TRBJ1-2
CASIPFGPATNYGYTF	TGTGCCAGCATCCCCTTCGGCCCAGCTACTAACTATGGCTACACCTTC	-	-	16	TRBV27	TRBJ1-2
CASTPGGLAGGYNEQFF	TGTGCCAGCACCCCGGGAGGACTAGCGGGGGGATACAATGAGCAGTTCTTC	-	TRBD2	17	TRBV28	TRBJ2-1
CSVQETGTSVNSPLHF	TGCAGCGTCCAAGAGACCGGGACATCCGTTAATTCACCCCTCCACTTT	once	-	16	TRBV29-1	TRBJ1-6
CAQQCTWLPRDQETQYF	TGTGCCCAGCAGTGTACGTGGCTTCCCCGGGACCAAGAGACCCAGTACTTC	-	-	17	TRBV3-1	TRBJ2-5
CASSLDSLHSYEQYF	TGTGCCAGCAGCCTAGACAGTCTCCACTCCTACGAGCAGTACTTC	-	-	15	TRBV5-5	TRBJ2-7
CASSWGLAAYNEQFF	TGTGCCAGCAGCTGGGGGCTAGCGGCCTACAATGAGCAGTTCTTC	many	-	15	TRBV5-4	TRBJ2-1
CAIRNPGQGTTEAFF	TGTGCCATCAGGAACCCGGGACAGGGGACCACTGAAGCTTTCTTT	-	TRBD1	15	TRBV10-3	TRBJ1-1
CASSLLDNPYLAYEQYF	TGTGCCAGCAGTTTATTAGACAACCCTTATCTGGCCTACGAGCAGTACTTC	-	-	17	TRBV28	TRBJ2-7
CASSYSGTLQETQYF	TGTGCCAGCAGTTACTCGGGGACTCTACAAGAGACCCAGTACTTC	-	-	15	TRBV6-5	TRBJ2-5
CASSLVAGYGYTF	TGTGCCAGCAGTTTAGTCGCAGGATATGGCTACACCTTC	once	-	13	TRBV27	TRBJ1-2
CASRGTGLKHEQYF	TGTGCCAGCAGAGGTACAGGGCTCAAACACGAGCAGTACTTC	-	-	14	TRBV12-3/TRBV12-4	TRBJ2-7
CAISPGQGAYNEQFF	TGTGCCATCAGTCCTGGACAGGGGGCTTATAACGAGCAGTTCTTC	-	TRBD1	15	TRBV10-3	TRBJ2-1
CASSPFPGQRTGYTF	TGCGCCAGCAGCCCCTTCCCTGGGCAGCGCACTGGCTACACCTTC	-	-	15	TRBV5-1	TRBJ1-2
CASSYGQGGSRGTQYF	TGTGCCAGCAGCTACGGACAGGGCGGGTCCAGGGGGACCCAGTACTTC	-	TRBD1	16	TRBV7-2	TRBJ2-5
CASSSLAGHTDTQYF	TGTGCCAGCAGTTCACTAGCGGGACACACAGATACGCAGTATTTT	-	TRBD2	15	TRBV28	TRBJ2-3
CASNVGETQYF	TGTGCCAGCAACGTAGGGGAGACCCAGTACTTC	-	-	11	TRBV9	TRBJ2-5
CASSLGRLSGVAYGQYF	TGCGCCAGCAGCTTGGGGAGACTAAGCGGGGTTGCCTACGGGCAGTACTTC	-	TRBD2	17	TRBV5-1	TRBJ2-4
CSGGPKTSSGNEQFF	TGCAGCGGTGGCCCTAAGACTAGTTCCGGGAATGAGCAGTTCTTC	-	-	15	TRBV29-1	TRBJ2-1
CASSLALGTRADTQYF	TGTGCCAGCAGCTTAGCCCTCGGGACTAGGGCAGATACGCAGTATTTT	few	TRBD2	16	TRBV7-2	TRBJ2-3